This entry lists 12 T cell receptor beta chains sequenced from one sample in a study of control samples from healthy donors and cancer patients. Sequenced by immunoSEQ multiplex PCR; TCRdb stores in-frame clones only, minus some. The data hold about 140,000 clones, with roughly 89% observed a single time. Sequences were obtained from blood. These receptors were taken from a man aged 25-45 years in good health.

The V call is TRBV6-6, the J call TRBJ1-5; the D gene is possibly TRBD1 (6 bases). This CDR3 spans 15 amino acids. Per the germline V gene, CDR1 is MNHNY and CDR2 is SVGAGI (reference sequence). V lost 3 bases and J 1 base, leaving 10 bases between the germline ends. The DNA of the CDR3 is TGTGCCAGCAGTTATGTAGGGGGAAGCAATCAGCCCCAGCATTTT. Protein product: CASSYVGGSNQPQHF.

This chain connects TRBV10-3 to TRBJ2-3; D gene ambiguous. Germline-derived CDR1 and CDR2 are ENHRY and SYGVKD. Trimming pared 3 bases from V and 6 bases from J, leaving 16 bases between. There are 15 residues in the CDR3. CDR3 in DNA: TGTGCCATCAGTGATGTAGGTGGCCACACTGATACGCAGTATTTT. This codes for CAISDVGGHTDTQYF.

This clone appeared a single time. The chain uses TRBV24-1 and TRBJ2-1; D gene ambiguous. CDR1 and CDR2 (germline): KGHDR, SFDVKD. Trimming removed 1 base from V and 4 bases from J, with 13 bases in between. CDR3 length equals 16 residues. The CDR3 loop reads CATSDFGTAPYNEQFF. CDR3 nucleotide sequence: TGTGCCACCAGTGATTTCGGAACAGCTCCATACAATGAGCAGTTCTTC.

This chain connects TRBV20-1 to TRBJ2-5; D gene ambiguous. This CDR3 has 13 residues. From germline, CDR1 is DFQATT and CDR2 SNEGSKA (reference sequence). V was cut by 3 bases and J by 5 bases, with 13 bases left in between. The CDR3 here is CSASAVVVETQYF. As DNA, the CDR3 is TGCAGTGCTAGTGCTGTTGTGGTGGAGACCCAGTACTTC.

The gene calls are TRBV12-5 and TRBJ2-1; tentatively, D is TRBD2 (6 bases). With 6 bases removed from V and 6 bases from J, the gap between germline ends came to 12 bases. From germline, CDR1 is LGHNT and CDR2 FRNRAP. The CDR3 is 13 amino acids. The CDR3 DNA follows: TGTGCTAGTGGCCGGGAGACCTTCAATGAGCAGTTCTTC. Protein: CASGRETFNEQFF.

The chain combines TRBV9 with TRBJ2-3; the D is unclear. CDR1 is SGDLS and CDR2 is YYNGEE in the germline V gene. Between the trimmed V and J ends, which lost 0 bases and 0 bases, there was a span of 8 bases. This CDR3 spans 15 amino acids. In nucleotides, the CDR3 is TGTGCCAGCAGCGTAGCGACGCATAGCACAGATACGCAGTATTTT. It yields the protein CASSVATHSTDTQYF. The variable domain in full, completed from reference TRBV9 and TRBJ2-3, reads DSGVTQTPKHLITATGQRVTLRCSPRSGDLSVYWYQQSLDQGLQFLIQYYNGEERAKGNILERFSAQQFPDLHSELNLSSLELGDSALYFCASSVATHSTDTQYFGPGTRLTVL.

The rearrangement links TRBV4-3 to TRBJ2-7; 8 bases align to TRBD2. CDR1 LGHNA and CDR2 YSLEER come from the germline V gene. V lost 4 bases, J lost 3 bases, and 17 bases stayed unmatched. The CDR3 is made up of 18 amino acids. The CDR3 region is CASSPSPTGGADVYEQYF. As DNA, the CDR3 is TGCGCCAGCAGCCCCTCCCCCACGGGGGGGGCGGACGTCTACGAGCAGTACTTC.

The V and J genes are TRBV28 and TRBJ2-7, with a possible D match to TRBD2 (6 bases). Germline CDR1 is MDHEN and CDR2 is SYDVKM. The CDR3 extends over 13 amino acids. V was shortened by 6 bases and J by 5 bases, with 14 bases between the two germline ends. The CDR3 reads CASSPLGGDEQYF. Written as DNA, the CDR3 is TGTGCCAGCAGCCCCCTAGGCGGGGACGAGCAGTACTTC.

This sequence joins TRBV7-3 and TRBJ2-3, with D maybe TRBD1 (6 bases). Germline V gene sequence: CDR1 SGHTA, CDR2 FQGTGA. V was cut by 5 bases and J by 3 bases, with 9 bases left in between. The CDR3 loop spans 13 amino acids. The CDR3 nucleotides are TGTGCCAGCAGCCTGACAGGAACAGATACGCAGTATTTT. Translation: CASSLTGTDTQYF.

The gene calls are TRBV2 and TRBJ2-2; 9 nucleotides align to TRBD2. Germline V gene data show CDR1 as SNHLY and CDR2 as FYNNEI. The length of the CDR3 is 17 residues. J was trimmed by 4 bases and V by 2 bases; bases with no gene match: 8. The CDR3 DNA reads TGTGCCAGCAGTGAATGGCGGGGGGGAGGAGCCACCGGGGAGCTGTTTTTT. Protein product: CASSEWRGGGATGELFF.

This sequence joins TRBV6-1 and TRBJ2-7; D perhaps matches TRBD2 (5 bases). Between the trimmed V and J ends, which lost 3 bases and 0 bases, there was a span of 6 bases. This CDR3 spans 13 amino acids. Germline CDR1 is MNHNS and CDR2 is SASEGT. DNA for the CDR3: TGTGCCAGCAGTGACGGACTCTCCTACGAGCAGTACTTC. Protein sequence: CASSDGLSYEQYF.

This clone was seen a single time. The chain is built from TRBV6-2 or TRBV6-3 and TRBJ1-5; no clear D gene. Germline V gene data show CDR1 as MNHEY and CDR2 as SVGEGT. This CDR3 is built from 12 residues. Trimming cost V 4 bases and J 10 bases, with 11 bases left between them. The CDR3 spells CASSFHVEPQHF. In DNA form, the CDR3 reads TGTGCCAGCAGTTTCCACGTCGAACCCCAGCATTTT.